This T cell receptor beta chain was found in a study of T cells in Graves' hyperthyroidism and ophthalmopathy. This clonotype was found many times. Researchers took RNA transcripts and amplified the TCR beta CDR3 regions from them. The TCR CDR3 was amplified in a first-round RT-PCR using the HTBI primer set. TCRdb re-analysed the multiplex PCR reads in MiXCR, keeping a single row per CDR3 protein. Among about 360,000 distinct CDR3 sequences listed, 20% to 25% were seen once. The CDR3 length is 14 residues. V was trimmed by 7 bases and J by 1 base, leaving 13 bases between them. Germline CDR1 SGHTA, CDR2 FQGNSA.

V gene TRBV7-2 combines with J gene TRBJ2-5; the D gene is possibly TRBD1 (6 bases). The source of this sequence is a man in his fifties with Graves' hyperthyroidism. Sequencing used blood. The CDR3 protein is CASNTTGSQETQYF. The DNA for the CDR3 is TGTGCCAGCAACACTACAGGGTCCCAAGAGACCCAGTACTTC.